Each of the 12 T cell receptor beta chains below was sequenced from the same sample in a study of spatial heterogeneity in lung cancer. Time point in this sample: sample taken at primary tumor resection. Frozen PBMC, nontumor lung or tumor provided whole RNA, which was sequenced unsorted. TCRdb re-called the 5' RACE reads through MiXCR, storing one row per CDR3 protein. The sample lists about 6,900 distinct CDR3 sequences; 3.5% to 5% were seen once. Sequencing was performed on normal lung tissue next to the tumor, taken at surgery. The receptors stem from a female donor with early-stage non-small cell lung cancer.

This clonotype was recorded many times. The CDR3 DNA reads TGTGCCAGCAGGGACGTGGCAGAGGTCACTGAAGCTTTCTTT. Translated: CASRDVAEVTEAFF. The J gene is TRBJ1-1, the V gene TRBV6-5; D remains unclear. The CDR3 sequence is 14 residues long. Trimming shortened V by 6 bases and J by 4 bases, and 15 bases separated the two germline ends. In germline, CDR1 is MNHEY, CDR2 SVGAGI.

This clonotype is labeled as medium-sized. The chain links TRBV12-3 or TRBV12-4 to TRBJ1-1; weak D call: TRBD1 (5 bases). V lost 3 bases to trimming and J lost 6 bases, with 14 bases between them. CDR3 size: 14 residues. The CDR3 bases are TGTGCCAGCAGTTTCCTGGAGGGGATATCTGAAGCTTTCTTT. Translation: CASSFLEGISEAFF.

This clonotype was observed at least ten times. The chain uses TRBV27 and TRBJ1-5; D is uncertain. The CDR3 consists of 14 residues. Germline CDR1 and CDR2: MNHEY and SMNVEV (reference sequence). V was trimmed by 6 bases and J by 0 bases, leaving 9 bases between them. CDR3 coding DNA: TGTGCCAGCAGCGTAACGGATAGCAATCAGCCCCAGCATTTT. It specifies CASSVTDSNQPQHF.

Ten or more counts support this clonotype. The chain joins TRBV29-1 to TRBJ2-1; no clear D. CDR3 length: 13 amino acids. Germline CDR1 SQVTM, CDR2 ANQGSEA. V lost 4 bases and J 8 bases, leaving 15 bases between the germline ends. The CDR3, as DNA: TGCAGCGTTGTAGGTCAGTACAGCCATGAGCAGTTCTTC. This codes for CSVVGQYSHEQFF.

By frequency in the sample, this clonotype is medium-sized (0.01 to 0.1%). The chain links TRBV6-5 to TRBJ2-3; 7 nucleotides line up with TRBD2. V shed 5 bases, J shed 4 bases, and the junction held 6 bases outside the gene matches. The CDR3 has 14 residues. The V gene's germline CDR1 is MNHEY and CDR2 SVGAGI. CDR3 bases: TGTGCCAGCAGTAAGCGGGGAGGCGCAGATACGCAGTATTTT. It yields the protein CASSKRGGADTQYF.

This clonotype was recorded at least ten times. This sequence joins TRBV6-5 and TRBJ1-2; 7 nucleotides line up with TRBD1. V was clipped by 7 bases and J by 0 bases; unmatched bases: 5. The CDR3 consists of 14 residues. From germline, CDR1 is MNHEY and CDR2 SVGAGI. DNA for the CDR3: TGTGCCAGCACTAACCAGGGGGCTAACTATGGCTACACCTTC. Its protein is CASTNQGANYGYTF.

This clonotype was picked up many times. The V gene is TRBV10-3, the J gene TRBJ1-2, with D possibly being TRBD1 (6 bases). V was cut by 5 bases and J by 6 bases, with 10 bases left in between. Germline V gene data show CDR1 as ENHRY and CDR2 as SYGVKD. This CDR3 spans 12 amino acids. CDR3 sequence (DNA): TGTGCCATCAGTAACTACAGGGATGGCTACACCTTC. This sequence encodes CAISNYRDGYTF.

This clonotype was observed many times. The chain uses TRBV10-3 and TRBJ2-7; tentative D call: TRBD1 (6 bases). V was cut by 5 bases and J by 6 bases, with 17 bases left in between. CDR1 and CDR2 (germline): ENHRY, SYGVKD. The length of the CDR3 is 14 residues. The CDR3 nucleotides are TGTGCCATCAGTTCATCAGGGGCGGATGGCGAGCAGTACTTC. This translates into CAISSSGADGEQYF.

This clonotype occurred many times. The V call is TRBV6-2 or TRBV6-3, the J call TRBJ2-7; D uncertain. Between the trimmed V and J ends, which lost 7 bases and 0 bases, there was a span of 19 bases. CDR1 is MNHEY and CDR2 is SVGEGT in the germline V gene. The CDR3 is 16 amino acids. The CDR3 sequence: CASTYGPQTNSYEQYF. The CDR3 DNA sequence: TGTGCCAGCACCTATGGACCCCAAACTAACTCCTACGAGCAGTACTTC.

By share of the sample, this clonotype is medium-sized. The gene calls are TRBV2 and TRBJ1-1; a possible D gene is TRBD1 (6 bases). Germline CDR1 SNHLY, CDR2 FYNNEI. Trimming cost V 6 bases and J 1 base, with 9 bases left between them. This CDR3 comprises 13 residues. CDR3 loop: CASRGTRNTEAFF. CDR3 DNA sequence: TGTGCCAGCAGGGGGACAAGGAACACTGAAGCTTTCTTT.

Within the sample, this clonotype is medium-sized. CDR3 sequence (DNA): TGCGCCAGCAGTGGACAGGGGGCCACCGGGGAGCTGTTTTTT. Translated, it gives CASSGQGATGELFF. The V and J genes are TRBV4-1 and TRBJ2-2, with 11 bases aligning to TRBD1. CDR3 length equals 14 residues. V dropped 6 bases and J dropped 4; count of bases not matched to a gene: 1. Germline V gene sequence: CDR1 MGHRA, CDR2 YSYEKL.

This clonotype was recorded many times. The J gene is TRBJ2-5, the V gene TRBV20-1, with TRBD2 matching over 7 bases. The germline V gene has CDR1 DFQATT and CDR2 SNEGSKA (reference sequence). CDR3 length equals 16 residues. V shed 0 bases and J 0 bases; nucleotides not matched to a gene: 7. This CDR3 reads CSARDLFAGDQETQYF. CDR3 bases: TGCAGTGCTAGAGATCTCTTTGCGGGGGACCAAGAGACCCAGTACTTC.